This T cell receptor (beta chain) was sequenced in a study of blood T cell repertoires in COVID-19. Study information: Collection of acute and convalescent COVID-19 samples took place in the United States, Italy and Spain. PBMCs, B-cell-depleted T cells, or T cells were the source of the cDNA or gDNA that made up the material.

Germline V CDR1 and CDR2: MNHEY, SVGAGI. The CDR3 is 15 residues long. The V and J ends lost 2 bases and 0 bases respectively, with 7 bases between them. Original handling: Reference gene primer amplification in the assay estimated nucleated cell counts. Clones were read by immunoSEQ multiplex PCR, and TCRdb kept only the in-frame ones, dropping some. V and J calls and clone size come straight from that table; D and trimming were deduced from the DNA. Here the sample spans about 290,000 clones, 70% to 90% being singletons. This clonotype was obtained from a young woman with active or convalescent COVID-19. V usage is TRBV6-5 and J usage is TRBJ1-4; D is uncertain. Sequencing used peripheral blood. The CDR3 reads CASSYDIATNEKLFF. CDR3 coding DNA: TGTGCCAGCAGTTACGACATAGCAACTAATGAAAAACTGTTTTTT.